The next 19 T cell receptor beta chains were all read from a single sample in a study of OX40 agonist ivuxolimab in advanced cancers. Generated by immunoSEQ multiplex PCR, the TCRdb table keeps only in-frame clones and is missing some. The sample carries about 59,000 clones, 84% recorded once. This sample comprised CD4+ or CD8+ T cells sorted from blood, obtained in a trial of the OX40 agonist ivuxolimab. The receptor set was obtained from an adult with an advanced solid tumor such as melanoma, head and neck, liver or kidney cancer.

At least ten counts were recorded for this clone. CDR3 bases: TGTGCCATCAGTGAGGTTCGGGATGAAAAACTGTTTTTT. Translated, it gives CAISEVRDEKLFF. The V and J genes are TRBV10-3 and TRBJ1-4; D unclear. Germline V gene sequence: CDR1 ENHRY, CDR2 SYGVKD. V gave up 2 bases and J gave up 6 bases, with 7 bases separating them. The CDR3 runs 13 residues.

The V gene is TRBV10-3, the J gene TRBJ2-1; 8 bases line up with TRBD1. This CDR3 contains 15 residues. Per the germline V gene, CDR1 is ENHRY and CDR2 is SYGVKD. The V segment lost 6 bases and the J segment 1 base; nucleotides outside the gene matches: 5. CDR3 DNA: TGTGCCATCAGGACAGGGGCCCCTTCCTACAATGAGCAGTTCTTC. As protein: CAIRTGAPSYNEQFF.

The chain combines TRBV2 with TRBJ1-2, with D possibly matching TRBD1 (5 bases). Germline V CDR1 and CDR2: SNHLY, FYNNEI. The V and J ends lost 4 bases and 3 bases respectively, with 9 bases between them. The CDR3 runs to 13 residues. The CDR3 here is CASSVQGYYGYTF. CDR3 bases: TGTGCCAGCAGTGTTCAGGGTTACTATGGCTACACCTTC.

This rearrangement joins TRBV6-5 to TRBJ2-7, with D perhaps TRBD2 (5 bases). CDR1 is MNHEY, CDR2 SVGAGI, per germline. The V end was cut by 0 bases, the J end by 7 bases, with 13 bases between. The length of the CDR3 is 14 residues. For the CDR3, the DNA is TGTGCCAGCAGTTACTCGATCTCATCGGGGGAGCAGTACTTC. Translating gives CASSYSISSGEQYF.

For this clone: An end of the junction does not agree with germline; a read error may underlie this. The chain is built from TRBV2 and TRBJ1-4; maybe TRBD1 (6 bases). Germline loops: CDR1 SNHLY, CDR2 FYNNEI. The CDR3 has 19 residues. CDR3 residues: CASSDSVENRRRGNEELFF. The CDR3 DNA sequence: TGTGCCAGCAGTGATTCGGTGGAGAATAGGCGTAGGGGGAATGAAGAACTGTTTTTT.

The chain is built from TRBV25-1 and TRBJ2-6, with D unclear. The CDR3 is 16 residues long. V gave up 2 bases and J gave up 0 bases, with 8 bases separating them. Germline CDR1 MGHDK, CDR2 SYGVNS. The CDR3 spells CASSELRGSGANVLTF. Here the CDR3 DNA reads TGTGCCAGCAGTGAACTAAGAGGCTCTGGGGCCAACGTCCTGACTTTC.

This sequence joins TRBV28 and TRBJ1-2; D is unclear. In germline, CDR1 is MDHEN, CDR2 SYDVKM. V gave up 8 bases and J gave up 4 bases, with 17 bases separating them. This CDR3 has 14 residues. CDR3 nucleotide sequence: TGTGCCAGCGGAGGTCCGACATCAAGCTATGGCTACACCTTC. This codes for CASGGPTSSYGYTF.

CDR3 DNA sequence: TGTGCCAGCAGCCCAGCGGACGGACGGCTTTTGGGCGAGCAGTACTTC. Amino acid sequence: CASSPADGRLLGEQYF. V is TRBV4-2 and J is TRBJ2-7, with a tentative D call TRBD2 (5 bases). This CDR3 is 16 amino acids long. CDR1 is LGHNA, CDR2 YNFKEQ, per germline. V gave up 4 bases and J gave up 6 bases, with 22 bases separating them.

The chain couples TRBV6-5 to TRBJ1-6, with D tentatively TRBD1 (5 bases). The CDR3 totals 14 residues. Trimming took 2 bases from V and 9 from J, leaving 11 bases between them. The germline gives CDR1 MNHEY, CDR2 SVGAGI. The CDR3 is CASSYQGVGSPLHF. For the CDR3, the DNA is TGTGCCAGCAGTTACCAGGGCGTGGGTTCACCCCTCCACTTT.

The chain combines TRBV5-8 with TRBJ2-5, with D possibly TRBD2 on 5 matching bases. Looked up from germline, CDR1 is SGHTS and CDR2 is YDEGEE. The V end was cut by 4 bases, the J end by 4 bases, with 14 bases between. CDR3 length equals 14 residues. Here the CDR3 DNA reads TGTGCCAGCAGCCTTAAACGTCGGGGAGAGACCCAGTACTTC. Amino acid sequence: CASSLKRRGETQYF.

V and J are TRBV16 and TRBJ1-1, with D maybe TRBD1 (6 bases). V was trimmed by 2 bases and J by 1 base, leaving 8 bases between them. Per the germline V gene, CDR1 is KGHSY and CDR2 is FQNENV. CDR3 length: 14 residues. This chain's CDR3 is CASSQPDRNTEAFF. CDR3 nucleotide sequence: TGTGCCAGCAGCCAACCGGACAGGAACACTGAAGCTTTCTTT.

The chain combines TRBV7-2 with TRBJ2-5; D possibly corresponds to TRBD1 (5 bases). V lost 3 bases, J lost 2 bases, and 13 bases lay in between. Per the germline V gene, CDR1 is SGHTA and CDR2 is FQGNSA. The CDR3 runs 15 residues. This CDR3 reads CASSLQTGPQETQYF. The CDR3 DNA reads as TGTGCCAGCAGCTTGCAAACAGGACCACAAGAGACCCAGTACTTC.

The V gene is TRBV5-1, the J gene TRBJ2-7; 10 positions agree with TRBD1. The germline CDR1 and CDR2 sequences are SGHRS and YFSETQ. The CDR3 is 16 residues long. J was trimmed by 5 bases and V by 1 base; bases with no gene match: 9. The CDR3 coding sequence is TGCGCCAGCAGCTTGATTCCGACAGGGGGCGAGGACGAGCAGTACTTC. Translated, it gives CASSLIPTGGEDEQYF.

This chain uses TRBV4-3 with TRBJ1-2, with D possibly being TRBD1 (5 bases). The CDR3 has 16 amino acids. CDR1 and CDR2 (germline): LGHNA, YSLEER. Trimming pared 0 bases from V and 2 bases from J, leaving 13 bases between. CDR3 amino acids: CASSQDGGGVNYGYTF. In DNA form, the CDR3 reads TGCGCCAGCAGCCAAGACGGCGGGGGGGTAAACTATGGCTACACCTTC.

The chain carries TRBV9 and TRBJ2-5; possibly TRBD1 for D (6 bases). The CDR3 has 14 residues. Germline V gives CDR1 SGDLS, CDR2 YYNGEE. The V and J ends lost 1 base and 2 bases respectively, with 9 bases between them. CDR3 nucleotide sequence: TGTGCCAGCAGCGTAAGGGACACACAAGAGACCCAGTACTTC. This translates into CASSVRDTQETQYF. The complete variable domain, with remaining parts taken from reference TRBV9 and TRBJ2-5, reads DSGVTQTPKHLITATGQRVTLRCSPRSGDLSVYWYQQSLDQGLQFLIQYYNGEERAKGNILERFSAQQFPDLHSELNLSSLELGDSALYFCASSVRDTQETQYFGPGTRLLVL.

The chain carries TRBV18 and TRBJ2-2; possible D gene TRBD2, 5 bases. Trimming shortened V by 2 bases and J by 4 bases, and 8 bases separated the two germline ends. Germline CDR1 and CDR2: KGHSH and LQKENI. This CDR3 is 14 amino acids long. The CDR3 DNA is TGTGCCAGCTCACCAAGCCGGGGCACCGGGGAGCTGTTTTTT. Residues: CASSPSRGTGELFF.

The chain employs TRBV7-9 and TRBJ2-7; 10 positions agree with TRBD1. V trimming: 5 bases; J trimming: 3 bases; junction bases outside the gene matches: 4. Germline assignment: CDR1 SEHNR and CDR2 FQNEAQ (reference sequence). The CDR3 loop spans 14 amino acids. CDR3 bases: TGTGCCAGCAGCCCACGGACAGGGGGCTACGAGCAGTACTTC. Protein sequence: CASSPRTGGYEQYF.

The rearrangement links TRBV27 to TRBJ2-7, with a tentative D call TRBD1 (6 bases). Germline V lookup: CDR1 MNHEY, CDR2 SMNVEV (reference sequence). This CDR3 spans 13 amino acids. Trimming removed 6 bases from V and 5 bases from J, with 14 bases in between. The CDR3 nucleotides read TGTGCCAGCAGGGGGGCGGGTGCGGACGAGCAGTACTTC. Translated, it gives CASRGAGADEQYF.

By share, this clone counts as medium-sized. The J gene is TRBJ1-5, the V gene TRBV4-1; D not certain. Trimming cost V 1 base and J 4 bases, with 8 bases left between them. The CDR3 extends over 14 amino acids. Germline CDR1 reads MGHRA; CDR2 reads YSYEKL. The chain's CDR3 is CASSQVWGNQPQHF. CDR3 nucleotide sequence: TGCGCCAGCAGCCAAGTCTGGGGTAATCAGCCCCAGCATTTT.